This T cell receptor (beta chain) was identified during a study of cytomegalovirus exposure and HLA in healthy donors. Study-level points and caveats: Immune exposure information comprised only CMV serostatus. TCR beta sequences reportedly predicted most subjects' HLA-A and HLA-B alleles accurately. In a later analysis, HLA-associated beta chains showed higher expansion and lower generation probabilities than comparable chains. The authors later linked a missense DCLRE1C variant to TCR beta V- and J-gene trimming.

The ends lost 0 bases at V and 7 bases at J; junction bases unmatched: 0. The CDR3 totals 14 residues. The V gene's germline CDR1 is SGDLS and CDR2 YYNGEE. Remarks on this clone: Its specificity is unknown.

PCR involved 60 Vbeta and 13 Jbeta primers. Sequencing was performed with immunoSEQ multiplex PCR; in TCRdb, only in-frame clones are kept and a portion is missing. The sample has 150,000 to 200,000 clones, approximately 80% seen once. The sequence was collected from a girl aged 10-17 years in good health and CMV-seropositive. The sample comprised PBMCs. The chain couples TRBV9 to TRBJ2-5, with TRBD2 identical over 13 bases. The CDR3 DNA sequence: TGTGCCAGCAGCGTAGGACTAGCGGGAGGGACCCAGTACTTC. Translated, it gives CASSVGLAGGTQYF.